A selection of T cell receptor beta chains follows, all from one sample in a study of vaccination effects on CD4 cells after COVID-19. Using immunoSEQ multiplex PCR, the repertoire was profiled, and TCRdb retains in-frame clones only, with some absent. In the table there are around 32,000 clones, approximately 76% of which are singletons. For these receptors, no antigen is known. This sample comprised CD4+ T cells from PBMCs cultured with HCoV-229E spike peptides, obtained after COVID-19 vaccination. Receptors originate from a human donor who received a COVID-19 vaccine. CDR3s include the opening cysteine and the closing phenylalanine or tryptophan. D genes are given only for firm matches. Part of the rows lack a size; the others show once, few, many or a class for expanded clones.

v_call	clone_size	j_call	d_call	cdr3_aa	cdr3_nt
TRBV7-8	.	TRBJ1-1	.	CASSTTTNTEAFF	TGTGCCAGCTCTACGACTACGAACACTGAAGCTTTCTTT
TRBV5-4	.	TRBJ2-3	TRBD1	CASSLARTGFGPDSTDTQYF	TGTGCCAGCAGCTTGGCACGGACAGGATTTGGCCCCGATAGCACAGATACGCAGTATTTT
TRBV14	few	TRBJ1-6	.	CASSQDGGRVSPLHF	TGTGCCAGCAGCCAAGACGGGGGGCGCGTCTCACCCCTCCACTTT
TRBV5-1	.	TRBJ2-7	.	CASGGQSTYEQYF	TGCGCCAGCGGGGGGCAGTCAACCTACGAGCAGTACTTC
TRBV12-5	.	TRBJ2-7	TRBD1	CASGLRQGDEQYF	TGTGCTAGTGGTTTGAGGCAGGGGGACGAGCAGTACTTC
TRBV19	.	TRBJ1-1	.	CVSSIQDGTMNTEAFF	TGTGTCAGTAGTATCCAGGATGGCACCATGAACACTGAAGCTTTCTTT
TRBV12-3/TRBV12-4	.	TRBJ1-6	.	CASRAILYSPLHF	TGTGCCAGCAGAGCCATCCTATATTCACCCCTCCACTTT
TRBV6-6	.	TRBJ2-5	.	CASANGGGETQYF	TGTGCCAGCGCGAACGGGGGCGGTGAGACCCAGTACTTC
TRBV2	once	TRBJ2-3	TRBD2	CASSVRLATDTQYF	TGTGCCAGCAGTGTTCGACTAGCCACAGATACGCAGTATTTT
TRBV12-3/TRBV12-4	.	TRBJ1-1	.	CASRPGEGGEAFF	TGTGCCAGCAGGCCCGGGGAGGGCGGTGAAGCTTTCTTT
TRBV10-2	.	TRBJ1-4	TRBD1	CASSTGGTNEKLFF	TGCGCCAGCAGTACAGGGGGAACTAATGAAAAACTGTTTTTT
TRBV5-5	.	TRBJ1-6	.	CASSHNWFRESPLHF	TGTGCCAGCAGTCACAATTGGTTCAGGGAATCACCCCTCCACTTT
TRBV5-1	.	TRBJ2-7	.	CASSLGQLTFEQYF	TGCGCCAGCAGCTTAGGTCAGCTTACATTCGAGCAGTACTTC
TRBV11-2	.	TRBJ2-7	.	CASSRSYEQYF	TGTGCCAGCAGCCGTTCCTACGAGCAGTACTTC
TRBV6-5	.	TRBJ1-4	TRBD1	CASKKTGRRTFF	TGTGCCAGCAAAAAGACAGGGCGGAGAACGTTTTTT
TRBV29-1	.	TRBJ1-2	TRBD1	CSVFSGGFGSSLGYTF	TGCAGCGTTTTCTCAGGGGGTTTTGGCTCCTCGTTAGGCTACACCTTC
TRBV27	.	TRBJ2-7	.	CASSLKSGHQITSYEQYF	TGTGCCAGCAGTTTGAAATCGGGACACCAGATCACCTCCTACGAGCAGTACTTC
TRBV29-1	few	TRBJ2-2	.	CSVEDESTGELFF	TGCAGCGTTGAGGATGAATCGACGGGGGAGCTGTTTTTT
TRBV2	.	TRBJ2-5	.	CASSRDYQETQYF	TGTGCCAGCAGTCGGGACTACCAAGAGACCCAGTACTTC
TRBV18	few	TRBJ1-2	.	CASSRTEFEGYGYTF	TGTGCCAGCTCAAGAACAGAGTTCGAGGGCTATGGCTACACCTTC
TRBV25-1	.	TRBJ2-6	TRBD1	CASSYGDRDSGANVLTF	TGTGCCAGCAGTTATGGGGACAGGGACTCTGGGGCCAACGTCCTGACTTTC
TRBV29-1	once	TRBJ2-7	TRBD1	CSVVTDRGGPREQYF	TGCAGCGTGGTCACGGACAGGGGAGGGCCCCGCGAGCAGTACTTC
TRBV5-4	.	TRBJ2-3	.	CASKLVGFTDTQYF	TGTGCCAGCAAGTTAGTGGGATTCACAGATACGCAGTATTTT
TRBV6-5	.	TRBJ2-2	.	CASRPINTGELFF	TGTGCCAGCAGACCCATTAACACCGGGGAGCTGTTTTTT
TRBV7-8	.	TRBJ2-7	TRBD1	CASSLFWQGESHEQYF	TGTGCCAGCAGCTTATTCTGGCAGGGGGAGTCCCACGAGCAGTACTTC
TRBV10-2	.	TRBJ2-5	.	CASSSTVKETQYF	TGCGCCAGCAGTAGCACAGTTAAAGAGACCCAGTACTTC
TRBV19	.	TRBJ1-6	.	CATREYGRSSYNSPLHF	TGTGCCACTAGAGAGTACGGCAGAAGCTCCTATAATTCACCCCTCCACTTT
TRBV10-3	few	TRBJ2-1	.	CAISLGGMINEQFF	TGTGCCATCAGCTTGGGGGGTATGATAAATGAGCAGTTCTTC
TRBV12-3/TRBV12-4	.	TRBJ2-5	.	CASSLLIAETQYF	TGTGCCAGCAGTTTGTTGATCGCGGAGACCCAGTACTTC
TRBV25-1	once	TRBJ2-2	TRBD1	CASNGDRGYTGELFF	TGTGCCAGCAACGGGGACAGGGGGTACACCGGGGAGCTGTTTTTT
TRBV3-1/TRBV3-2	.	TRBJ2-7	TRBD1	CASSQAGQGVGEQYF	TGTGCCAGCAGCCAAGCGGGACAGGGGGTAGGCGAGCAGTACTTC
TRBV7-7	medium-sized	TRBJ2-7	.	CASSLGEKHYEQYF	TGTGCCAGCAGCTTAGGGGAGAAACACTACGAGCAGTACTTC
TRBV15	.	TRBJ2-2	TRBD1	CATSRDLSRGRVTGELFF	TGTGCCACCAGCAGAGATCTTAGTAGGGGGCGAGTCACCGGGGAGCTGTTTTTT
TRBV7-7	.	TRBJ2-2	.	CASSLGRVLTTGELFF	TGTGCCAGCAGCTTGGGAAGGGTACTGACCACCGGGGAGCTGTTTTTT
TRBV7-2	few	TRBJ2-1	.	CASSSQSVLGQFF	TGTGCCAGCAGCTCTCAGTCGGTTCTGGGGCAGTTCTTC
TRBV10-2	.	TRBJ1-5	.	CASSGAGVEQPQHF	TGCGCCAGCAGCGGGGCAGGGGTGGAGCAGCCCCAGCATTTT
TRBV5-4	.	TRBJ2-2	TRBD2	CASSLAAGGHTGELFF	TGTGCCAGCAGCTTGGCAGCGGGAGGGCACACCGGGGAGCTGTTTTTT
TRBV5-1	.	TRBJ2-5	.	CASSLRQYQETQYF	TGCGCCAGCAGCTTACGACAGTACCAAGAGACCCAGTACTTC
TRBV3-1/TRBV3-2	.	TRBJ2-7	TRBD1	CASSRGQGINEQYF	TGTGCCAGCAGCCGGGGACAGGGGATCAACGAGCAGTACTTC
TRBV3-1/TRBV3-2	.	TRBJ1-4	.	CASSQVGFEKLFF	TGTGCCAGCAGCCAAGTGGGCTTTGAAAAACTGTTTTTT
TRBV6-2/TRBV6-3	.	TRBJ2-3	TRBD2	CASSQAGGQSDTQYF	TGTGCCAGCAGTCAAGCGGGGGGCCAATCCGATACGCAGTATTTT
TRBV5-1	.	TRBJ1-6	.	CASSTGTVGTYNSPLHF	TGCGCCAGCAGCACCGGGACCGTCGGGACCTATAATTCACCCCTCCACTTT
TRBV6-5	.	TRBJ1-1	.	CASSYWGEANTEAFF	TGTGCCAGCAGTTACTGGGGTGAGGCGAACACTGAAGCTTTCTTT
TRBV9	few	TRBJ2-5	.	CASSAGTIQETQYF	TGTGCCAGCAGCGCCGGGACCATTCAAGAGACCCAGTACTTC
TRBV2	few	TRBJ1-2	.	CASSLTPISYGYTF	TGTGCCAGCAGCTTGACACCCATAAGCTATGGCTACACCTTC
TRBV19	.	TRBJ2-2	.	CASSIDARAGNTGELFF	TGTGCCAGTAGTATAGACGCGCGGGCAGGGAACACCGGGGAGCTGTTTTTT
TRBV11-3	few	TRBJ2-2	TRBD2	CASSSREANTGELFF	TGTGCCAGCAGCTCCCGGGAGGCCAATACCGGGGAGCTGTTTTTT